Sequencing of this T cell receptor beta chain was carried out in a study of blood T cell repertoires in COVID-19. Overall study context: Samples taken during acute and convalescent COVID-19 were collected in the United States, Italy and Spain. Sources were T cells, B-cell-depleted T cells, or PBMCs; the material itself was cDNA or gDNA.

As processed by the authors: Reference gene primer amplification yielded estimated nucleated cell counts. Generated by immunoSEQ multiplex PCR, the TCRdb table keeps only in-frame clones and is missing some. The V and J calls and clone size are taken from that table; D and trimming were inferred from the DNA. The data contain about 55,000 clones, approximately 84% of them singletons. Germline V gene lookup returns CDR1 LGHNA and CDR2 YNFKEQ. With 0 bases clipped from V and 6 bases from J, the junction kept 7 bases outside the gene matches. The CDR3 has 15 residues. The sequenced material came from peripheral blood. The chain combines TRBV4-2 with TRBJ1-1; the match to TRBD1 covers 7 bases. The TCR sequence derives from a human donor with active COVID-19. The donor label of this sample is uncertain. In DNA, the CDR3 is TGTGCCAGCAGCCAAGATTTTTTCAGGGGGTCTGAAGCTTTCTTT. This gives the protein CASSQDFFRGSEAFF.